This T cell receptor beta chain was sequenced for a study of early T cells in non-severe SARS-CoV-2 infection. Across the study: Sequencing of unsorted whole blood was done on bulk RNA, leaving chains unpaired.

From germline, CDR1 is SGDLS and CDR2 YYNGEE. V dropped 0 bases and J dropped 2 bases, with 10 bases sitting between them. CDR3 length equals 15 residues. TCRdb itself ran the 5' RACE reads through MiXCR, one entry per CDR3 protein. The sample has 57,000 or so distinct CDR3 sequences; around 11% are singletons. The source of this sequence is an adult who was a healthcare worker with PCR-confirmed SARS-CoV-2 infection or an uninfected control (not recorded which). The donor label of this sample is uncertain. The material was whole blood, obtained at baseline. This chain connects TRBV9 to TRBJ2-3; D ambiguous. CDR3 sequence reads: CASSVGSRLTDTQYF. The DNA of the CDR3 is TGTGCCAGCAGCGTAGGTTCTAGGCTCACAGATACGCAGTATTTT.